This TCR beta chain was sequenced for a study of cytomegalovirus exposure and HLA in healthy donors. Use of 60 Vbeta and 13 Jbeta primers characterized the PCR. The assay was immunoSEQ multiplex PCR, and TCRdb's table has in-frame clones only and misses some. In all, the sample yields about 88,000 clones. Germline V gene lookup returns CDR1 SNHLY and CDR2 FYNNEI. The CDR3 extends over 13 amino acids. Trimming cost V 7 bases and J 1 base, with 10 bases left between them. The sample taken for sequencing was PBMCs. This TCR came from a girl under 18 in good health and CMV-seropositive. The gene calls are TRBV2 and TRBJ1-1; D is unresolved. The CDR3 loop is CASKAGWNTEAFF. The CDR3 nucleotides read TGTGCCAGCAAAGCGGGTTGGAACACTGAAGCTTTCTTT.